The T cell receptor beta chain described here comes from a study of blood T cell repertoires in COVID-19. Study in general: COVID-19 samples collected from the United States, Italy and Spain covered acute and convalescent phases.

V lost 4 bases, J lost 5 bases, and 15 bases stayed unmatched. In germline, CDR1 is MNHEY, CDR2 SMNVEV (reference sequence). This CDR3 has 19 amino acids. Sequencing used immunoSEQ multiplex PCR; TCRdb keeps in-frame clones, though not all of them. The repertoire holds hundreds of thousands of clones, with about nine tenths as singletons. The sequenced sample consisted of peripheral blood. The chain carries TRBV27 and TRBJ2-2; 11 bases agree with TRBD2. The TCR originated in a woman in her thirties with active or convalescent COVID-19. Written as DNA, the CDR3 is TGTGCCAGCAGTTCCCTCGTCGGTAGCGGGAGGGACTATACCGGGGAGCTGTTTTTT. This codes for CASSSLVGSGRDYTGELFF.